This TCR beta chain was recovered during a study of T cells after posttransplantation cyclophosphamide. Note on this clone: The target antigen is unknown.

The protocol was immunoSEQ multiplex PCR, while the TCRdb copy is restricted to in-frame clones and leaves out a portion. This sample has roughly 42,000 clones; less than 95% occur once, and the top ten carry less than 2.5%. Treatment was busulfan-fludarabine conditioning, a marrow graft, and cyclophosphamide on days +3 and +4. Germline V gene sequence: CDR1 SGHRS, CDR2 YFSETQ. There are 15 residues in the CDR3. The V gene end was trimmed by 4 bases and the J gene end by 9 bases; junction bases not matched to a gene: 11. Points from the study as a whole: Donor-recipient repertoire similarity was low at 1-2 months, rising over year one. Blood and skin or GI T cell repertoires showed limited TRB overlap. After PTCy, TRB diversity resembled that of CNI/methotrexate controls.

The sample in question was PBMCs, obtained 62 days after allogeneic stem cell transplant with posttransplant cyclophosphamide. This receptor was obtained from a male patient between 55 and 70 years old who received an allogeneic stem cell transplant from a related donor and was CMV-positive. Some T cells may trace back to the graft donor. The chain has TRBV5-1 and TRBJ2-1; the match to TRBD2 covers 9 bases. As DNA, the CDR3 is TGCGCCAGCAGCCGAGAGCCAGCTAGCGGGACTGAGCAGTTCTTC. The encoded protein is CASSREPASGTEQFF. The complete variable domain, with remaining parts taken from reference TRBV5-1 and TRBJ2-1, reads KAGVTQTPRYLIKTRGQQVTLSCSPISGHRSVSWYQQTPGQGLQFLFEYFSETQRNKGNFPGRFSGRQFSNSRSEMNVSTLELGDSALYLCASSREPASGTEQFFGPGTRLTVL.